These 26 T cell receptor beta chains came from one sample sequenced in a study of shared clonotypes between healthy human individuals. TCRdb's copy holds only in-frame clones and misses some; the assay was immunoSEQ multiplex PCR. The sample lists roughly 660,000 clones, roughly 91% occurring once. The source material was memory CD8+ T cells from PBMCs. Subset given: CD45RO+ cells pooled with CCR7-negative TemRA cells. The receptors come from a young man in good health. Some clones in this sample may be carry-over from other donors' samples.

The genes are TRBV5-6 and TRBJ2-5; D could derive from TRBD1 or TRBD2 (5 bases each). CDR3 length: 13 residues. Looked up from germline, CDR1 is SGHDT and CDR2 is YYEEEE. Trimming cost V 4 bases and J 7 bases, with 14 bases left between them. The CDR3 loop is CASSQGVGRTQYF. The CDR3 DNA reads TGTGCCAGCAGCCAGGGAGTGGGCCGGACCCAGTACTTC.

The rearrangement links TRBV27 to TRBJ2-2; the match to TRBD2 covers 12 bases. Trimming at V came to 5 bases and at J to 6 bases, leaving 7 bases not matched to a gene. CDR3 size: 16 residues. From germline, CDR1 is MNHEY and CDR2 SMNVEV (reference sequence). The DNA of the CDR3 is TGTGCCAGCAGTGCAGTACTAGCGGGAGGCCCCGGGGAGCTGTTTTTT. It specifies CASSAVLAGGPGELFF.

The rearrangement uses TRBV14 and TRBJ1-1; 8 bases line up with TRBD1. This CDR3 contains 15 residues. The V gene end was trimmed by 1 base and the J gene end by 5 bases; junction bases not matched to a gene: 6. From germline, CDR1 is SGHDN and CDR2 FVKESK. The CDR3 loop is CASSQAATGETEAFF. The CDR3 DNA is TGTGCCAGCAGCCAAGCCGCGACAGGGGAAACTGAAGCTTTCTTT.

V gene TRBV29-1 combines with J gene TRBJ2-7, with 9 positions matching TRBD1. Germline V gene data show CDR1 as SQVTM and CDR2 as ANQGSEA. With 7 bases clipped from V and 3 bases from J, the junction kept 13 bases outside the gene matches. The CDR3 length is 15 residues. CDR3 DNA: TGCAGCGCCGGGGGACAGGGCCCAAATTTCTACGAGCAGTACTTC. Protein: CSAGGQGPNFYEQYF.

This chain uses TRBV5-1 with TRBJ2-7; 9 nucleotides align to TRBD1. Looked up from germline, CDR1 is SGHRS and CDR2 is YFSETQ. This CDR3 has 13 residues. Unmatched junction bases numbered 5, after V lost 4 bases and J lost 6 bases. CDR3 protein: CASSDRGEAEQYF. CDR3 coding DNA: TGCGCCAGCAGCGACAGGGGGGAAGCCGAGCAGTACTTC.

V usage is TRBV7-6 and J usage is TRBJ2-1, with 7 bases fitting TRBD2. The V gene end was trimmed by 0 bases and the J gene end by 2 bases; junction bases not matched to a gene: 1. This CDR3 is 15 amino acids long. CDR1 SGHVS and CDR2 FNYEAQ come from the germline V gene. The CDR3 loop is CASSLAGGPYNEQFF. The CDR3 DNA sequence: TGTGCCAGCAGCTTAGCGGGAGGGCCCTACAATGAGCAGTTCTTC. The variable domain in full, with the rest retrieved from reference TRBV7-6 and TRBJ2-1, is GAGVSQSPRYKVTKRGQDVALRCDPISGHVSLYWYRQALGQGPEFLTYFNYEAQQDKSGLPNDRFSAERPEGSISTLTIQRTEQRDSAMYRCASSLAGGPYNEQFFGPGTRLTVL.

The chain joins TRBV7-9 to TRBJ2-5; no firm D call. V was clipped by 2 bases and J by 4 bases, with 11 bases between them. The length of the CDR3 is 14 residues. Germline V lookup: CDR1 SEHNR, CDR2 FQNEAQ (reference sequence). The CDR3 region is CASSLSGNLETQYF. CDR3 sequence (DNA): TGTGCCAGCAGCTTAAGTGGGAATCTAGAGACCCAGTACTTC.

J is TRBJ2-5 and V is TRBV28, with a possible D match to TRBD1 (6 bases). V was trimmed by 2 bases and J by 2 bases, leaving 12 bases between them. This CDR3 is built from 15 residues. CDR1 MDHEN and CDR2 SYDVKM come from the germline V gene. The CDR3 coding sequence is TGTGCCAGCAGTTTAAGGGGGTTCCTACAAGAGACCCAGTACTTC. It encodes CASSLRGFLQETQYF.

As to this clone: The same CDR3 is also encoded by other DNA sequences in this sample. V and J are TRBV7-9 and TRBJ2-1, with TRBD2 matching 10 bases. Germline values: CDR1 SEHNR, CDR2 FQNEAQ (reference sequence). There are 16 residues in the CDR3. V dropped 9 bases and J dropped 3; count of bases not matched to a gene: 11. DNA for the CDR3: TGTGCCAGTAGCCCAGAACTAGCGGGACGCTACAATGAGCAGTTCTTC. Translating gives CASSPELAGRYNEQFF.

The V call is TRBV30, the J call TRBJ2-7, with D maybe TRBD1 (7 bases). Germline V gives CDR1 GTSNPN, CDR2 SVGIG (reference sequence). Trimming took 0 bases from V and 3 from J, leaving 15 bases between them. This CDR3 has 15 residues. DNA for the CDR3: TGTGCCTGGAGTGTACATCCAGGGGGGTTCTACGAGCAGTACTTC. Protein sequence: CAWSVHPGGFYEQYF.

J is TRBJ2-7 and V is TRBV29-1; no clear D. Trimming shortened V by 2 bases and J by 3 bases, and 11 bases separated the two germline ends. This CDR3 region has 13 residues. Germline CDR1 reads SQVTM; CDR2 reads ANQGSEA. As DNA, the CDR3 is TGCAGCGTTGAATCTCCGGAGAGCTACGAGCAGTACTTC. Amino acids: CSVESPESYEQYF.

As regards this clone: Other nucleotide sequences from this sample produce the same CDR3. The chain links TRBV9 to TRBJ2-1; D not certain. V was trimmed by 1 base and J by 5 bases, leaving 4 bases between them. In germline, CDR1 is SGDLS, CDR2 YYNGEE. The CDR3 length is 12 residues. The CDR3 loop is CASSVRDNEQFF. The CDR3 nucleotides read TGTGCCAGCAGCGTAAGGGACAATGAGCAGTTCTTC.

This chain connects TRBV19 to TRBJ1-1; D is unclear. Looked up from germline, CDR1 is LNHDA and CDR2 is SQIVND (reference sequence). This CDR3 has 15 residues. Trimming shortened V by 2 bases and J by 6 bases, and 16 bases separated the two germline ends. The CDR3: CASSISWERGPEAFF. As DNA, the CDR3 is TGTGCCAGTAGTATAAGTTGGGAGCGAGGTCCTGAAGCTTTCTTT. Full variable domain (remainder filled in from reference TRBV19 and TRBJ1-1): DGGITQSPKYLFRKEGQNVTLSCEQNLNHDAMYWYRQDPGQGLRLIYYSQIVNDFQKGDIAEGYSVSREKKESFPLTVTSAQKNPTAFYLCASSISWERGPEAFFGQGTRLTVV.

This clone was counted once. This same CDR3 is encoded by further DNA sequences in the sample. V and J are TRBV7-9 and TRBJ2-1, with 9 bases that match TRBD2. Trimming cost V 2 bases and J 2 bases; bases outside gene matches: 1. CDR1 is SEHNR and CDR2 is FQNEAQ in the germline V gene (reference sequence). CDR3 length: 15 residues. The CDR3 reads CASSLRLAAYNEQFF. Here the CDR3 DNA reads TGTGCCAGCAGCTTACGACTAGCGGCCTACAATGAGCAGTTCTTC.

The rearrangement links TRBV15 to TRBJ1-3; D is possibly TRBD1 (6 bases). Between the trimmed V and J ends, which lost 3 bases and 0 bases, there was a span of 9 bases. This CDR3 has 15 residues. The germline gives CDR1 LNHNV, CDR2 YYDKDF (reference sequence). The CDR3 bases are TGTGCCACCAGCAGTACAGGGAGCTCTGGAAACACCATATATTTT. Amino acid sequence: CATSSTGSSGNTIYF.

The chain recombines TRBV7-9 with TRBJ2-1; no clear D. Germline CDR1 reads SEHNR; CDR2 reads FQNEAQ (reference sequence). Trimming took 0 bases from V and 4 from J, leaving 16 bases between them. The CDR3 consists of 17 residues. CDR3 sequence: CASSLAPQWKSYNEQFF. The CDR3 DNA is TGTGCCAGCAGCTTAGCCCCGCAGTGGAAGTCTTACAATGAGCAGTTCTTC.

This chain joins TRBV6-6 and TRBJ2-7, with D tentatively TRBD1 (5 bases). This CDR3 is built from 13 residues. Germline assignment: CDR1 MNHNY and CDR2 SVGAGI (reference sequence). The germline V and J ends were trimmed by 7 bases and 7 bases, with 17 bases remaining between them. The CDR3, as DNA: TGTGCCAGCACCCCGGGCAGGGCGATAGAGCAGTACTTC. It yields the protein CASTPGRAIEQYF.

The chain links TRBV9 to TRBJ2-1, with TRBD2 matching over 7 bases. Germline V gives CDR1 SGDLS, CDR2 YYNGEE. This CDR3 is built from 13 residues. V was clipped by 3 bases and J by 7 bases; unmatched bases: 4. The CDR3 is CASSENGGNEQFF. The DNA of the CDR3 is TGTGCCAGCAGCGAAAACGGGGGGAATGAGCAGTTCTTC. Combining the CDR3 with reference TRBV9 and TRBJ2-1 gives the whole variable domain DSGVTQTPKHLITATGQRVTLRCSPRSGDLSVYWYQQSLDQGLQFLIQYYNGEERAKGNILERFSAQQFPDLHSELNLSSLELGDSALYFCASSENGGNEQFFGPGTRLTVL.

The chain is built from TRBV7-9 and TRBJ2-1, with 10 bases fitting TRBD1. V lost 2 bases to trimming and J lost 2 bases; unmatched junction nucleotides: 3. The CDR3 spans 16 residues. The germline gives CDR1 SEHNR, CDR2 FQNEAQ (reference sequence). The CDR3 here is CASSLLGQGTYNEQFF. DNA for the CDR3: TGTGCCAGCAGCTTACTGGGACAGGGGACCTACAATGAGCAGTTCTTC.

This clone was detected a few times. Other DNA variants within this sample encode the same CDR3. CDR3 residues: CASSLYTGELFF. As DNA, the CDR3 is TGTGCCAGCAGCCTATACACCGGGGAGCTGTTTTTT. The genes are TRBV7-9 and TRBJ2-2; no definite D call. CDR1 is SEHNR, CDR2 FQNEAQ, per germline (reference sequence). The CDR3 totals 12 residues. Trimming stripped 5 bases from V and 3 bases from J, with 4 bases between. Full variable domain (remainder filled in from reference TRBV7-9 and TRBJ2-2): DTGVSQNPRHKITKRGQNVTFRCDPISEHNRLYWYRQTLGQGPEFLTYFQNEAQLEKSRLLSDRFSAERPKGSFSTLEIQRTEQGDSAMYLCASSLYTGELFFGEGSRLTVL.

With respect to this clone: Other DNA sequences from this sample encode an identical CDR3 as well. V and J are TRBV7-9 and TRBJ1-1; 10 bases agree with TRBD1. CDR1 is SEHNR, CDR2 FQNEAQ, per germline (reference sequence). This CDR3 has 15 amino acids. The trim removed 4 bases at V and 4 bases at J, leaving 6 bases unmatched. CDR3 sequence reads: CASSWDRGWGTEAFF. The CDR3 bases are TGTGCCAGCAGCTGGGACAGGGGTTGGGGCACTGAAGCTTTCTTT.

The chain carries TRBV19 and TRBJ1-1; a weak D match, TRBD1 (6 bases). Germline V gives CDR1 LNHDA, CDR2 SQIVND (reference sequence). The CDR3 runs to 15 residues. Trimming removed 0 bases at V and 4 bases at J, with 12 bases between. CDR3 DNA sequence: TGTGCCAGTAGTATAGAGGGGGCGGTGGGCACTGAAGCTTTCTTT. This encodes CASSIEGAVGTEAFF. Supplemented by reference TRBV19 and TRBJ1-1, the full variable domain reads DGGITQSPKYLFRKEGQNVTLSCEQNLNHDAMYWYRQDPGQGLRLIYYSQIVNDFQKGDIAEGYSVSREKKESFPLTVTSAQKNPTAFYLCASSIEGAVGTEAFFGQGTRLTVV.

The chain combines TRBV7-9 with TRBJ2-1, with TRBD2 identical over 13 bases. The CDR3 is 16 residues long. Unmatched junction bases numbered 8, after V lost 2 bases and J lost 10 bases. The germline V gene encodes CDR1 SEHNR and CDR2 FQNEAQ (reference sequence). Written as DNA, the CDR3 is TGTGCCAGCAGCTTACCCAAAGAGACTAGCGGGAGGGAGCAGTTCTTC. Translated, it gives CASSLPKETSGREQFF.

The gene calls are TRBV6-5 and TRBJ1-5; D is perhaps TRBD1 (5 bases). V lost 0 bases and J 7 bases, leaving 10 bases between the germline ends. CDR1 MNHEY and CDR2 SVGAGI come from the germline V gene. CDR3 size: 14 residues. The CDR3 protein is CASSYSGPRQPQHF. For the CDR3, the DNA is TGTGCCAGCAGTTACTCGGGACCTCGCCAGCCCCAGCATTTT.

The chain's CDR3 is CASSLRTGETDTQYF. The CDR3 DNA follows: TGTGCCAGCAGTTTACGGACAGGTGAAACAGATACGCAGTATTTT. V and J are TRBV28 and TRBJ2-3; TRBD1 matches 7 bases. The CDR3 has 15 amino acids. Germline lookup yields CDR1 MDHEN and CDR2 SYDVKM. Trimming took 2 bases from V and 3 from J; bases not matched to a gene: 5. Full variable domain (rest looked up from reference TRBV28 and TRBJ2-3): DVKVTQSSRYLVKRTGEKVFLECVQDMDHENMFWYRQDPGLGLRLIYFSYDVKMKEKGDIPEGYSVSREKKERFSLILESASTNQTSMYLCASSLRTGETDTQYFGPGTRLTVL.

The chain employs TRBV11-2 and TRBJ2-1; the D gene is possibly TRBD2 (5 bases). CDR3 length: 15 residues. Germline V lookup: CDR1 SGHAT, CDR2 FQNNGV. V lost 1 base and J lost 7, with 14 bases in between. The CDR3 sequence is CASSLAFPGLNEQFF. In nucleotides, the CDR3 is TGTGCCAGCAGCTTAGCTTTTCCGGGATTGAATGAGCAGTTCTTC.